The text below deals with one TCR beta chain. This clonotype occurred many times. Its antigen specificity is not known. Per-base qualities were not stored, and no clone one base away is much larger. These data belong to a study of T cells in Graves' hyperthyroidism and ophthalmopathy (dated by TCRdb to between 2017 and 2020). At the level of the whole study: Peripheral blood was sampled at the time of initial diagnosis, prior to any treatment. Once sampling was done, hyperthyroidism patients were given methimazole at a starting dose of 30 mg daily, whereas ophthalmopathy patients were given high-dose intravenous methylprednisolone. The roughly 94 discovery patients were randomly divided into training and test sets at a 7:3 ratio. To identify distinguishing TCR V-J signatures, a discovery cohort of around 98 patients was used, comprising 40 to 45 with Graves' ophthalmopathy and around 57 with stable Graves' hyperthyroidism. The paper reports TCR Vbeta CDR3 sequencing of over 120 peripheral blood samples: 40 or so ophthalmopathy, around 80 hyperthyroidism and some 17 progressor patients. The study also compared thyroid tissue and blood T-cell repertoires from roughly 6 Graves' hyperthyroidism patients. Prospective prediction of ophthalmopathy was tested in an independent validation cohort of 18 hyperthyroidism patients and 15 to 17 patients who later progressed to ophthalmopathy.

The germline ends are 7 bases apart after V is trimmed by 1 base and J by 3 bases. CDR1 and CDR2 are read off the germline V gene (reference sequence) as LGHDT and YNNKEL. CDR3 length: 13 amino acids, cysteine to phenylalanine. Only the CDR3 part of the read is kept: 39 bases, read in frame from the first base. The TCR beta CDR3 regions were amplified from the RNA transcripts. For the first round of RT-PCR on the TCR CDR3, the HTBI primer set was used together with the Qiagen OneStep RT-PCR kit. The libraries were constructed in a second round of multiplex PCR and then size-selected and purified. Libraries were sequenced paired-end with 100 bp reads on an Illumina HiSeq2000. The study's processing was this. SOAPnuke was used to process the raw data, with reads discarded if the reads contained adapters or uncalled bases, had a mean Phred below 15, or lacked an exact constant-primer or identifier match. High-quality paired reads were merged with COPE v1.2.5, and unique nucleotide sequences were defined as clonotypes. Clonotypes were aligned to IMGT TRBV, TRBD and TRBJ reference segments using MiTCR v1.1. Analysis was restricted to V-J combinations with a frequency above 0.0001, which covered about 99% of repertoires. A TCS score was defined as the ratio between F50 (clonal expansion) and ExV (chaos), using BLOSUM62-based TCRdist between CDR3 peptides within each V-J. Welch's t-statistics and random forest reduced fewer than 600 V-J features to around 14, which were used in a naive Bayes classifier (R e1071). TCRdb passed the public sequencing reads through fastp at Q25 and MiXCR, retaining productive beta sequences. Rows matching on CDR3 protein sequence are summarized as one entry with the most common DNA and genes. V and J calls and clone size were set by TCRdb, not the authors. Across this sample there are approximately 380,000 distinct CDR3 sequences, with about 14% seen only once. The top ten clonotypes cover over 25% of the sample.

The study at large found these results: In validation, the model predicted progression to ophthalmopathy with roughly 66% sensitivity and 72% to 85% specificity, a median of 6.5 months before onset. No statistical method was used to fix the sample size in advance, and group allocation was not hidden from the investigators. Most expanded thyroid clonotypes (frequency above 0.001) were also detected in blood, suggesting blood repertoires may reflect thyroid immune responses. Ophthalmopathy was separated from stable hyperthyroidism by a 13 V-J signature model, with 87.88% sensitivity and around 81% specificity obtained in cross-validation and 80%/75% obtained in testing.

Ophthalmopathy patients had moderately to severely active disease, with a Clinical Activity Score of 3 or more, a NOSPECS grade of 4 or more, and a disease duration of less than 3 months. The study excluded patients with uncontrolled infections, other autoimmune diseases, pregnancy or lactation. Clinical symptoms, serum thyroxine and TRAb, thyroid ultrasound, and orbital computed tomography formed the basis for the diagnoses. PBMCs were separated from approximately 9.9 ml of fresh peripheral blood using Ficoll-Paque density gradient centrifugation. Trizol reagent was used to extract total RNA, and RNA quality was then checked on an Agilent 2100 Bioanalyzer.

This sequence was found in a man aged 45-65 years with Graves' ophthalmopathy. Rearrangement joined TRBV3-1 to TRBJ2-7, with the D gene not confidently named. Sequencing was carried out using blood. The sequenced DNA: TGTGCCAGCAGCCAAGGAGAATTCTACGAGCAGTACTTC. Protein translation: CASSQGEFYEQYF.